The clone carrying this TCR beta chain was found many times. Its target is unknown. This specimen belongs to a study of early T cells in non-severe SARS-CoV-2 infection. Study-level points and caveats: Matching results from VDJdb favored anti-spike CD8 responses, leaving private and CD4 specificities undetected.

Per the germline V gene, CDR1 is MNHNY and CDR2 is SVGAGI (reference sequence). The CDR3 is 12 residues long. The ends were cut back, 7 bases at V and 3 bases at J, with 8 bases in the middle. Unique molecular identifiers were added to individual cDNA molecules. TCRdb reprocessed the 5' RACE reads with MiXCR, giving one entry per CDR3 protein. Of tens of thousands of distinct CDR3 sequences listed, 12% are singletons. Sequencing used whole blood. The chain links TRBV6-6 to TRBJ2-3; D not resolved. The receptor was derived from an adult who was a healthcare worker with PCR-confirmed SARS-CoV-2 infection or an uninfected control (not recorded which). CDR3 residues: CASTLTTDTQYF. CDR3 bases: TGTGCCAGCACCTTAACGACAGATACGCAGTATTTT.